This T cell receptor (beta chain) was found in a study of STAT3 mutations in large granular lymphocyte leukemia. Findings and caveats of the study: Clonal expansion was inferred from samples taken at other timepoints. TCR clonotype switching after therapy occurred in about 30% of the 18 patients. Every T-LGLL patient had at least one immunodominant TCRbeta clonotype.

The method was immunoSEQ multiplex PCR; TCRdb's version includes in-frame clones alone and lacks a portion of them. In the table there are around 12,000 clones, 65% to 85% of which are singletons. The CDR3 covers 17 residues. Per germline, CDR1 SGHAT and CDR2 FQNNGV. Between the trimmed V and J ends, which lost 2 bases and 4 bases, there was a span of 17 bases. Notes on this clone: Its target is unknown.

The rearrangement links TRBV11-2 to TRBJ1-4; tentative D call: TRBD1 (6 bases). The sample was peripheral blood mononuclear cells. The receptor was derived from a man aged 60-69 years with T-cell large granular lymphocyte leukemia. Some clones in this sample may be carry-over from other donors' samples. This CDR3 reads CASSLSGGRRHNEKLFF. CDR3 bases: TGTGCCAGCAGCTTAAGCGGGGGGCGACGGCATAATGAAAAACTGTTTTTT.